The 27 T cell receptor beta chains below all came from one sample that was sequenced in a study of T cell responses to AZD1222 COVID-19 vaccine. Using immunoSEQ multiplex PCR, the repertoire was profiled, and TCRdb retains in-frame clones only, with some absent. Of tens of thousands of clones listed, around 91% are singletons. Material: peripheral blood, obtained on day 0 of MenACWY control vaccination. All receptors come from an adult in good health.

This chain links TRBV28 with TRBJ1-6; D not certain. The CDR3 consists of 19 residues. Trimming shortened V by 3 bases and J by 0 bases, and 18 bases separated the two germline ends. In germline, CDR1 is MDHEN, CDR2 SYDVKM. CDR3 sequence: CASSFEAVGRSSYNSPLHF. The CDR3 nucleotides are TGTGCCAGCAGTTTTGAGGCGGTCGGCCGGAGCTCCTATAATTCACCCCTCCACTTT.

This chain links TRBV5-6 with TRBJ1-4; D is possibly TRBD1 (5 bases). The CDR3 is 14 residues long. V was clipped by 0 bases and J by 8 bases, with 11 bases between them. The germline V gene encodes CDR1 SGHDT and CDR2 YYEEEE. This CDR3 is CASSLGDPGEKLFF. The CDR3 nucleotides read TGTGCCAGCAGCTTGGGGGACCCCGGCGAAAAACTGTTTTTT.

J is TRBJ2-7 and V is TRBV5-1, with no clear D. The CDR3 sequence is 14 residues long. Trimming removed 0 bases from V and 3 bases from J, with 10 bases in between. Germline values: CDR1 SGHRS, CDR2 YFSETQ. The CDR3, as DNA: TGCGCCAGCAGCTTGGAAGGGAACGGCTACGAGCAGTACTTC. It codes for CASSLEGNGYEQYF. The whole variable domain, remainder taken from reference TRBV5-1 and TRBJ2-7, is KAGVTQTPRYLIKTRGQQVTLSCSPISGHRSVSWYQQTPGQGLQFLFEYFSETQRNKGNFPGRFSGRQFSNSRSEMNVSTLELGDSALYLCASSLEGNGYEQYFGPGTRLTVT.

The rearrangement joins TRBV28 to TRBJ2-7; a possible D gene is TRBD2 (6 bases). The CDR3 is 14 amino acids. With 4 bases removed from V and 3 bases from J, the gap between germline ends came to 13 bases. The germline V gene has CDR1 MDHEN and CDR2 SYDVKM. CDR3 nucleotides: TGTGCCAGCAGTTGGAGGGGACCAGACTACGAGCAGTACTTC. Residues: CASSWRGPDYEQYF.

This clone was counted a single time. Here the CDR3 reads CASRPLWGQETQYF. The CDR3 DNA reads as TGTGCCAGCAGGCCCCTCTGGGGGCAAGAGACCCAGTACTTC. This sequence joins TRBV6-5 and TRBJ2-5, with D perhaps TRBD1 or TRBD2 (5 bases each). Germline CDR1 is MNHEY and CDR2 is SVGAGI. There are 14 residues in the CDR3. The V end lost 6 bases, the J end lost 2 bases, and 13 bases lay between the germline ends.

The chain has TRBV27 and TRBJ1-5; TRBD1 is a possible D gene (6 bases). Germline CDR1 and CDR2: MNHEY and SMNVEV (reference sequence). Trimming pared 9 bases from V and 2 bases from J, leaving 17 bases between. The CDR3 loop spans 15 amino acids. The CDR3 DNA reads as TGTGCCAGTCGGAGCGGGGGGGCCGGCAATCAGCCCCAGCATTTT. Translated, it gives CASRSGGAGNQPQHF.

The chain has TRBV28 and TRBJ2-1; D is possibly TRBD1 or TRBD2 (5 bases each). The V gene lost 4 bases and the J gene lost 7 bases, with 17 bases spanning the gap. Germline CDR1 is MDHEN and CDR2 is SYDVKM. This CDR3 has 15 amino acids. CDR3 amino acids: CASSSPVLRGNEQFF. The DNA for the CDR3 is TGTGCCAGCAGTTCCCCCGTGTTGAGGGGAAATGAGCAGTTCTTC. The variable domain in full, completed from reference TRBV28 and TRBJ2-1, reads DVKVTQSSRYLVKRTGEKVFLECVQDMDHENMFWYRQDPGLGLRLIYFSYDVKMKEKGDIPEGYSVSREKKERFSLILESASTNQTSMYLCASSSPVLRGNEQFFGPGTRLTVL.

J is TRBJ2-1 and V is TRBV19; D unresolved. Germline V gene sequence: CDR1 LNHDA, CDR2 SQIVND (reference sequence). The CDR3 totals 13 residues. Deletions cut 5 bases from V and 0 bases from J, with 5 bases between. The CDR3 DNA is TGTGCCAGTAGTTACTACTCCTACAATGAGCAGTTCTTC. Translated: CASSYYSYNEQFF.

The CDR3 loop reads CASTLQGTEYTPLHF. The CDR3 DNA sequence: TGTGCCAGTACTTTACAGGGCACCGAATATACACCCCTCCACTTT. This rearrangement joins TRBV19 to TRBJ1-6; D possibly corresponds to TRBD1 (6 bases). V was cut by 7 bases and J by 11 bases, with 21 bases left in between. The CDR3 covers 15 residues. The germline gives CDR1 LNHDA, CDR2 SQIVND (reference sequence).

This sequence joins TRBV2 and TRBJ2-7; 9 bases line up with TRBD1. With 8 bases clipped from V and 6 bases from J, the junction kept 11 bases outside the gene matches. In germline, CDR1 is SNHLY, CDR2 FYNNEI. There are 14 residues in the CDR3. CDR3 bases: TGTGCCAGCGTCCGGACAGGGGACTCCCTCGAGCAGTACTTC. Amino acids: CASVRTGDSLEQYF.

This clone was observed once. The V and J genes are TRBV10-3 and TRBJ2-7, with 8 nucleotides matching TRBD1. The CDR3 has 13 amino acids. After removal of 6 bases from V and 6 bases from J, the junction contained 7 bases not matched to a gene. Germline lookup yields CDR1 ENHRY and CDR2 SYGVKD. CDR3 amino acids: CAIRSGQESEQYF. CDR3 DNA: TGTGCCATCAGATCGGGACAGGAGTCCGAGCAGTACTTC.

This clone was seen just once. V is TRBV19 and J is TRBJ2-1, with 9 positions matching TRBD1. Germline lookup yields CDR1 LNHDA and CDR2 SQIVND (reference sequence). The CDR3 contains 15 residues. V shed 4 bases and J 1 base; nucleotides not matched to a gene: 2. The CDR3 protein is CASSKQGASYNEQFF. CDR3 sequence (DNA): TGTGCCAGTAGTAAACAGGGGGCTTCCTACAATGAGCAGTTCTTC.

The rearrangement joins TRBV18 to TRBJ2-3; no reliable D call. Trimming took off 1 base at V and 4 bases at J, with 9 bases between the two ends. The CDR3 is 14 amino acids. Per germline, CDR1 KGHSH and CDR2 LQKENI. In DNA, the CDR3 is TGTGCCAGCTCACCACGAACAGCCGCAGATACGCAGTATTTT. Translated, it gives CASSPRTAADTQYF.

This clone is a singleton in its sample. This chain uses TRBV7-9 with TRBJ2-5, with D perhaps given as TRBD1 or TRBD2 (5 bases each). The V gene's germline CDR1 is SEHNR and CDR2 FQNEAQ (reference sequence). CDR3 size: 14 residues. The V and J ends lost 4 bases and 5 bases respectively, with 14 bases between them. The CDR3 spells CASSYQGPEETQYF. The CDR3 DNA sequence: TGTGCCAGCAGCTACCAGGGACCGGAGGAGACCCAGTACTTC.

The rearrangement uses TRBV21-1 and TRBJ1-2. TRBV21-1 corresponds to a pseudogene. This CDR3 spans 12 amino acids. As DNA, the CDR3 is TGTGCCAGCAGCAAAGGGATTGGTGGCTACACCTTC. Translating gives CASSKGIGGYTF.

The chain joins TRBV7-8 to TRBJ2-7, with a possible D match to TRBD2 (6 bases). Looked up from germline, CDR1 is SGHVS and CDR2 is FQNEAQ. This CDR3 is 16 amino acids long. V shed 3 bases and J shed 0 bases, with 15 bases lying between them. CDR3 sequence reads: CASSFLGAGTSYEQYF. In DNA form, the CDR3 reads TGTGCCAGCAGCTTTTTGGGTGCGGGGACCTCCTACGAGCAGTACTTC.

This clone was picked up one time. This chain links TRBV10-3 with TRBJ1-6; a possible D gene is TRBD1 (5 bases). The V end was cut by 8 bases, the J end by 7 bases, with 12 bases between. The germline V gene has CDR1 ENHRY and CDR2 SYGVKD. This CDR3 comprises 13 residues. CDR3 sequence reads: CAIGLGGNSPLHF. CDR3 coding DNA: TGTGCCATCGGGTTGGGGGGGAATTCACCCCTCCACTTT.

This clone was detected only once. The chain couples TRBV18 to TRBJ2-5, with D unresolved. CDR1 KGHSH and CDR2 LQKENI come from the germline V gene. The V end lost 0 bases, the J end lost 2 bases, and 10 bases lay between the germline ends. This CDR3 contains 15 residues. The chain's CDR3 is CASSPPDGRQETQYF. CDR3 coding DNA: TGTGCCAGCTCACCACCGGACGGACGACAAGAGACCCAGTACTTC.

The chain combines TRBV28 with TRBJ1-1; 7 nucleotides match TRBD1. Germline assignment: CDR1 MDHEN and CDR2 SYDVKM. The CDR3 is 16 residues long. J gave up 1 base and V 6 bases, and 11 bases lay outside the gene matches. CDR3 amino acids: CASSGQAAVPNTEAFF. As DNA, the CDR3 is TGTGCCAGCAGCGGACAGGCCGCAGTCCCGAACACTGAAGCTTTCTTT.

The chain is built from TRBV27 and TRBJ2-3, with 9 bases lining up with TRBD2. This CDR3 comprises 15 residues. The V segment lost 3 bases and the J segment 4 bases; nucleotides outside the gene matches: 5. The V gene's germline CDR1 is MNHEY and CDR2 SMNVEV (reference sequence). The CDR3 coding sequence is TGTGCCAGCAGTTTTGCAGCGGGGGGCCCAGATACGCAGTATTTT. Residues: CASSFAAGGPDTQYF.

The chain is built from TRBV5-1 and TRBJ2-7; possibly TRBD1 for D (6 bases). This CDR3 comprises 13 residues. The germline V gene encodes CDR1 SGHRS and CDR2 YFSETQ. V gave up 2 bases and J gave up 3 bases, with 9 bases separating them. In nucleotides, the CDR3 is TGCGCCAGCAGCTTAAGGACAGACTACGAGCAGTACTTC. Translating gives CASSLRTDYEQYF.

This chain links TRBV20-1 with TRBJ1-1, with D unclear. Per the germline V gene, CDR1 is DFQATT and CDR2 is SNEGSKA (reference sequence). Trimming removed 3 bases from V and 2 bases from J, with 13 bases in between. This CDR3 has 14 amino acids. The CDR3 loop reads CSASESPANTEAFF. In DNA form, the CDR3 reads TGCAGTGCTAGTGAGTCGCCAGCCAACACTGAAGCTTTCTTT.

The V call is TRBV5-1, the J call TRBJ2-7; D not resolved. CDR3 length: 14 amino acids. Germline-derived CDR1 and CDR2 are SGHRS and YFSETQ. V lost 4 bases, J lost 2 bases, and 13 bases lay in between. The CDR3 nucleotides read TGCGCCAGCAGCCTGGGTAGTGGAACCTACGAGCAGTACTTC. Translated: CASSLGSGTYEQYF.

This rearrangement joins TRBV10-1 to TRBJ2-1, with 7 bases matching TRBD1. Trimming removed 4 bases from V and 10 bases from J; junction bases left unmatched: 4. The CDR3 is made up of 12 amino acids. Germline values: CDR1 WNHNN, CDR2 SYGVQD (reference sequence). DNA for the CDR3: TGCGCCAGCAGTGGGGCGACAGGGGAGCAGTTCTTC. Residues: CASSGATGEQFF.

Many counts were recorded for this clone. This rearrangement joins TRBV6-5 to TRBJ1-1; 7 bases map to TRBD1. The CDR3 sequence is 15 residues long. Germline CDR1 MNHEY, CDR2 SVGAGI. V was pared by 6 bases and J by 3 bases, with 10 bases of the junction left unmatched. In DNA form, the CDR3 reads TGTGCCAGCAGCTACCGAAGGGGGCTGCACACTGAAGCTTTCTTT. Amino acids: CASSYRRGLHTEAFF.

This clone was recorded once. The rearrangement uses TRBV27 and TRBJ1-2, with D possibly being TRBD1 (5 bases). Looked up from germline, CDR1 is MNHEY and CDR2 is SMNVEV (reference sequence). The V and J ends lost 0 bases and 8 bases respectively, with 10 bases between them. This CDR3 spans 13 amino acids. CDR3 residues: CASSLSGVNGYTF. CDR3 coding DNA: TGTGCCAGCAGTTTATCGGGGGTCAACGGCTACACCTTC.

The genes are TRBV7-6 and TRBJ2-3, with 14 nucleotides matching TRBD2. The CDR3 extends over 20 amino acids. Germline CDR1 reads SGHVS; CDR2 reads FNYEAQ. With V trimmed by 4 bases and J by 4 bases, 16 bases remained unmatched. CDR3 protein: CASSWRLAGGQGSESDTQYF. The CDR3 coding sequence is TGTGCCAGCAGCTGGCGACTAGCGGGGGGGCAGGGAAGTGAGTCAGATACGCAGTATTTT.